The rows below give T cell receptor beta chains drawn from one sample of a study of shared clonotypes between healthy human individuals. Profiling relied on immunoSEQ multiplex PCR, and the TCRdb table lists in-frame clones only, not all of them. The data hold 2 million to 2.5 million clones, with more than 80% observed a single time. Sequenced input: naive CD4+ T cells from PBMCs. Every receptor here comes from a man younger than 30 in good health. Some clones in this sample may be carry-over from other donors' samples. The CDR3 runs from the conserved cysteine through the conserved F or W. Each record gives: clone size, J gene, V gene, D gene, CDR3 DNA, CDR3 protein. D genes are given only for firm matches. Some rows have no size entry. The others give once, few or many, or a class for an expanded clone.

abundance: -; j_gene: TRBJ1-1; v_gene: TRBV7-8; d_gene: TRBD1; CDR3nt: TGTGCCAGCAGCCAGACAGGGGCGGACACTGAAGCTTTCTTT; CDR3aa: CASSQTGADTEAFF
abundance: -; j_gene: TRBJ2-7; v_gene: TRBV6-5; d_gene: TRBD1; CDR3nt: TGTGCCAGCAGACCCGGGACAGGGTATTCCTACGAGCAGTACTTC; CDR3aa: CASRPGTGYSYEQYF
abundance: once; j_gene: TRBJ1-4; v_gene: TRBV7-9; d_gene: TRBD1; CDR3nt: TGTGCCAGCAGCTTGGGACAGGGCGGTGAAAAACTGTTTTTT; CDR3aa: CASSLGQGGEKLFF
abundance: -; j_gene: TRBJ2-1; v_gene: TRBV30; d_gene: TRBD2; CDR3nt: TGTGCCTGGGACCCCTTGGGGGGGGGCTACAATGAGCAGTTCTTC; CDR3aa: CAWDPLGGGYNEQFF
abundance: -; j_gene: TRBJ2-2; v_gene: TRBV7-2; d_gene: TRBD2; CDR3nt: TGTGCCAGCAGCGCCGCTAGCGGGAGTATCACCGGGGAGCTGTTTTTT; CDR3aa: CASSAASGSITGELFF
abundance: -; j_gene: TRBJ1-1; v_gene: TRBV25-1; d_gene: TRBD1; CDR3nt: TGTGCCAGCAGTGAATTAAGGGGGCAGACTGAAGCTTTCTTT; CDR3aa: CASSELRGQTEAFF
abundance: -; j_gene: TRBJ2-7; v_gene: TRBV2; d_gene: -; CDR3nt: TGTGCCAGCAGTGCTGTTGCAGGGGGGGGGTACGAGCAGTACTTC; CDR3aa: CASSAVAGGGYEQYF
abundance: -; j_gene: TRBJ1-1; v_gene: TRBV9; d_gene: -; CDR3nt: TGTGCCAGCAGCGTACGAGAAACGAACACTGAAGCTTTCTTT; CDR3aa: CASSVRETNTEAFF
abundance: once; j_gene: TRBJ2-6; v_gene: TRBV27; d_gene: TRBD1; CDR3nt: TGTGCCAGCAGCAGACAGGGTTCGGCCAACGTCCTGACTTTC; CDR3aa: CASSRQGSANVLTF
abundance: -; j_gene: TRBJ2-1; v_gene: TRBV4-1; d_gene: -; CDR3nt: TGCGCCAGCAGCCAAGAGGCGCGGTTCCCCTACAATGAGCAGTTCTTC; CDR3aa: CASSQEARFPYNEQFF
abundance: -; j_gene: TRBJ2-7; v_gene: TRBV28; d_gene: -; CDR3nt: TGTGCCAGCAGTTTATCTTCGTCGGGGAGCGACGAGCAGTACTTC; CDR3aa: CASSLSSSGSDEQYF
abundance: -; j_gene: TRBJ1-1; v_gene: TRBV7-2; d_gene: -; CDR3nt: TGTGCCAGCAGCTTGAGTGAGGGAAGCACTGAAGCTTTCTTT; CDR3aa: CASSLSEGSTEAFF
abundance: -; j_gene: TRBJ1-2; v_gene: TRBV28; d_gene: -; CDR3nt: TGTGCCAGCAGCCCTCAGGGGAACTATGGCTACACCTTC; CDR3aa: CASSPQGNYGYTF
abundance: -; j_gene: TRBJ2-7; v_gene: TRBV29-1; d_gene: TRBD2; CDR3nt: TGCAGCGTTGGGACCCCCTCCCAGCGGGAGGGCCGGTACGAGCAGTACTTC; CDR3aa: CSVGTPSQREGRYEQYF
abundance: -; j_gene: TRBJ1-4; v_gene: TRBV7-9; d_gene: TRBD1; CDR3nt: TGTGCCAGCACCTCGGGGACAGGGGACGAAAAACTGTTTTTT; CDR3aa: CASTSGTGDEKLFF
abundance: -; j_gene: TRBJ1-1; v_gene: TRBV5-1; d_gene: -; CDR3nt: TGCGCCAGCAGCTCCGGTGTCGCGAACACTGAAGCTTTCTTT; CDR3aa: CASSSGVANTEAFF
abundance: -; j_gene: TRBJ1-2; v_gene: TRBV19; d_gene: TRBD1; CDR3nt: TGTGCCAGTAGTACTAGACAGGGAGGCTACACCTTC; CDR3aa: CASSTRQGGYTF
abundance: once; j_gene: TRBJ2-5; v_gene: TRBV6-6; d_gene: -; CDR3nt: TGTGCCAGCAGTTCGCGGGGCCTTTGGGAGACCCAGTACTTC; CDR3aa: CASSSRGLWETQYF
abundance: -; j_gene: TRBJ2-1; v_gene: TRBV2; d_gene: TRBD2; CDR3nt: TGTGCCAGCAGCGGGACTAGCGGGAGTCGGGATGAGCAGTTCTTC; CDR3aa: CASSGTSGSRDEQFF
abundance: -; j_gene: TRBJ2-3; v_gene: TRBV6-5; d_gene: TRBD1; CDR3nt: TGTAAATCCCAGGGGGCGGGAAAAGATACGCAGTATTTT; CDR3aa: CKSQGAGKDTQYF
abundance: -; j_gene: TRBJ2-7; v_gene: TRBV28; d_gene: TRBD1; CDR3nt: TGTGCCAGCAGTCAAGACAGGGGCCCCCTCCGAAGGCCCTACGAGCAGTACTTC; CDR3aa: CASSQDRGPLRRPYEQYF
abundance: -; j_gene: TRBJ2-3; v_gene: TRBV5-1; d_gene: -; CDR3nt: TGCGCCAGCAGCTGGATGGAAGGGGCTGGCACAGATACGCAGTATTTT; CDR3aa: CASSWMEGAGTDTQYF
abundance: -; j_gene: TRBJ1-2; v_gene: TRBV30; d_gene: -; CDR3nt: TGTGCCTGGGGGAGGCCAGTCGGCGGCTACACCTTC; CDR3aa: CAWGRPVGGYTF
abundance: -; j_gene: TRBJ1-2; v_gene: TRBV6-5; d_gene: -; CDR3nt: TGTGCCAGCAGTTACACGGGGGGCTATGGCTACACCTTC; CDR3aa: CASSYTGGYGYTF
abundance: -; j_gene: TRBJ1-3; v_gene: TRBV7-2; d_gene: TRBD1; CDR3nt: TGTGCCAGCAGCCCACAGGGGAACGGAAACACCATATATTTT; CDR3aa: CASSPQGNGNTIYF
abundance: -; j_gene: TRBJ2-5; v_gene: TRBV7-9; d_gene: TRBD2; CDR3nt: TGTGCCAGCAGCTTGGCCGGGACTAGAGTTAAAGAGACCCAGTACTTC; CDR3aa: CASSLAGTRVKETQYF
abundance: -; j_gene: TRBJ2-2; v_gene: TRBV19; d_gene: -; CDR3nt: TGTGCCAGTAAACTTAGGGACACCGGGGAGCTGTTTTTT; CDR3aa: CASKLRDTGELFF
abundance: -; j_gene: TRBJ2-7; v_gene: TRBV18; d_gene: -; CDR3nt: TGTGCCAGCTCACCCCCAAATCCTAGCGAGGTGGGCTACGAGCAGTACTTC; CDR3aa: CASSPPNPSEVGYEQYF
abundance: -; j_gene: TRBJ2-7; v_gene: TRBV6-1; d_gene: TRBD1; CDR3nt: TGTGCCAGCAGTGAAGGGGGACAGGGGGCAGGCTACGAGCAGTACTTC; CDR3aa: CASSEGGQGAGYEQYF
abundance: -; j_gene: TRBJ2-7; v_gene: TRBV5-4; d_gene: TRBD2; CDR3nt: TGTGCCAGCAGCTTGGGCGGGAGGACTTCCTACGAGCAGTACTTC; CDR3aa: CASSLGGRTSYEQYF
abundance: -; j_gene: TRBJ2-7; v_gene: TRBV18; d_gene: TRBD1; CDR3nt: TGTGCCAGCTCACCATCTGGACAGGGGGGATACGAGCAGTACTTC; CDR3aa: CASSPSGQGGYEQYF
abundance: -; j_gene: TRBJ2-7; v_gene: TRBV27; d_gene: -; CDR3nt: TGTGCCAGCAGTTTGCGGCTCGGAGGGAGGCCCTCCTACGAGCAGTACTTC; CDR3aa: CASSLRLGGRPSYEQYF
abundance: -; j_gene: TRBJ2-2; v_gene: TRBV18; d_gene: TRBD2; CDR3nt: TGTGCCAGCTCAATCACGACTAGCGGTAACACCGGGGAGCTGTTTTTT; CDR3aa: CASSITTSGNTGELFF
abundance: -; j_gene: TRBJ2-7; v_gene: TRBV5-1; d_gene: -; CDR3nt: TGCGCCAGCAGCTTCGGGGCAACCTCCTACGAGCAGTACTTC; CDR3aa: CASSFGATSYEQYF
abundance: -; j_gene: TRBJ1-2; v_gene: TRBV28; d_gene: -; CDR3nt: TGTGCCAGCAGTTCCTTCACAAGACCCACAGCTGGCTATGGCTACACCTTC; CDR3aa: CASSSFTRPTAGYGYTF
abundance: few; j_gene: TRBJ2-2; v_gene: TRBV5-1; d_gene: -; CDR3nt: TGCGCCAGCAGATTTTTAGCCGGAGGAACCGGGGAGCTGTTTTTT; CDR3aa: CASRFLAGGTGELFF
abundance: -; j_gene: TRBJ2-3; v_gene: TRBV7-3; d_gene: -; CDR3nt: TGTGCCAGCACCAGAAGCACAGATACGCAGTATTTT; CDR3aa: CASTRSTDTQYF
abundance: -; j_gene: TRBJ2-4; v_gene: TRBV4-1; d_gene: TRBD2; CDR3nt: TGCGCCAGCAGCCAGCCGGTAGCGGGAGCGACCAAAAACATTCAGTACTTC; CDR3aa: CASSQPVAGATKNIQYF
abundance: -; j_gene: TRBJ2-4; v_gene: TRBV19; d_gene: -; CDR3nt: TGTGCCAGTAGTATAGTTGGGGGGAACGTAGCCAAAAACATTCAGTACTTC; CDR3aa: CASSIVGGNVAKNIQYF
abundance: -; j_gene: TRBJ1-1; v_gene: TRBV11-2; d_gene: -; CDR3nt: TGTGCCAGCAGCTTTCCCCCGGGACAGAACACTGAAGCTTTCTTT; CDR3aa: CASSFPPGQNTEAFF
abundance: -; j_gene: TRBJ1-1; v_gene: TRBV18; d_gene: -; CDR3nt: TGTGCCAGCTCATCGTCGGGGGGGTCGACTGAAGCTTTCTTT; CDR3aa: CASSSSGGSTEAFF
abundance: once; j_gene: TRBJ1-5; v_gene: TRBV5-1; d_gene: -; CDR3nt: TGCGCCAGCAGCTTGGGGGATTCTAGCAATCAGCCCCAGCATTTT; CDR3aa: CASSLGDSSNQPQHF